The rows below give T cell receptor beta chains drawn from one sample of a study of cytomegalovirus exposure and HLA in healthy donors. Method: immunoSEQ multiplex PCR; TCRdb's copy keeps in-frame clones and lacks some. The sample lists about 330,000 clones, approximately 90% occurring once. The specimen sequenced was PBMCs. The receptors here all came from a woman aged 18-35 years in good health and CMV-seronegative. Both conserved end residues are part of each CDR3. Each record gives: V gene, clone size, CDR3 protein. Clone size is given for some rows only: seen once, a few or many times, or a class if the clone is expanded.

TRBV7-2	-	CASSLERLGAGLDGYTF
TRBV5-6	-	CASSPATGGPNYGYTF
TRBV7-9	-	CASSLATGLMNTEAFF
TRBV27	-	CASSRPGTGGGYTF
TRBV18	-	CASSPPAGGFGNQPQHF
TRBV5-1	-	CASSLAGTSGRGSYNEQFF
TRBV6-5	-	CASSYTSPYNEQFF
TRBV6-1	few	CATKPARGIYEQYF
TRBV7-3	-	CASSSGTSGRSNEQFF
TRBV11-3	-	CASSLGGSGRNNEQFF
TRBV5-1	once	CASSLVAASGADTQYF
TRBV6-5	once	CASRPTGYNDKQFF
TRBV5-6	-	CASTLNSGHGNTIYF
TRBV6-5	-	CASSKDLASTQYF
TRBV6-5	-	CASIATGRDYGYTF
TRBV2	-	CASRRDGTGELFF